A single sample is the source of the 17 T cell receptor beta chains below, sequenced in a study of T cell repertoires in cytomegalovirus infection. TCRdb itself ran the reads through MiXCR, one entry per CDR3 protein. The repertoire has about 470,000 distinct CDR3 sequences, approximately 46% of them found once; the top ten carry about 41%. These receptors have no identified antigens. The sample consisted of cultured PBMCs, taken from culture after CMV antigen stimulation. Receptors were obtained from a human donor in good health (CMV status not recorded). Some clones in this sample may be carry-over from other donors' samples.

The chain couples TRBV7-2 to TRBJ2-7, with 11 bases lining up with TRBD1. The CDR3 is made up of 15 amino acids. V shed 5 bases, J shed 6 bases, and the junction held 9 bases outside the gene matches. Germline V gene data show CDR1 as SGHTA and CDR2 as FQGNSA. CDR3: CASSASGTGGSEQYF. The CDR3 region has the DNA TGTGCCAGCAGCGCCTCGGGGACAGGGGGGAGCGAGCAGTACTTC. The whole variable domain, remainder taken from reference TRBV7-2 and TRBJ2-7, is GAGVSQSPSNKVTEKGKDVELRCDPISGHTALYWYRQSLGQGLEFLIYFQGNSAPDKSGLPSDRFSAERTGGSVSTLTIQRTQQEDSAVYLCASSASGTGGSEQYFGPGTRLTVT.

The V and J genes are TRBV12-5 and TRBJ1-5, with 8 bases that match TRBD1. Germline-derived CDR1 and CDR2 are LGHNT and FRNRAP. The CDR3 sequence is 19 residues long. J lost 7 bases, V lost 1 base, and 18 bases had no gene match. The CDR3 sequence: CASGLEAGQGGRFWQPQHF. CDR3 DNA sequence: TGTGCTAGTGGTTTGGAAGCCGGACAGGGCGGTCGATTTTGGCAGCCCCAGCATTTT.

The chain links TRBV5-1 to TRBJ2-1; maybe TRBD1 (6 bases). In germline, CDR1 is SGHRS, CDR2 YFSETQ. The CDR3 sequence is 14 residues long. Trimming cost V 6 bases and J 6 bases, with 16 bases left between them. The DNA of the CDR3 is TGCGCCAGCATCCTCGGTACAGGGAGCAATGAGCAGTTCTTC. It yields the protein CASILGTGSNEQFF.

The chain is built from TRBV7-2 and TRBJ2-1; 7 bases align to TRBD1. Germline V gene data show CDR1 as SGHTA and CDR2 as FQGNSA. Trimming at V came to 5 bases and at J to 10 bases, leaving 11 bases not matched to a gene. The CDR3 runs to 14 residues. CDR3 DNA sequence: TGTGCCAGCAGCGAGGAGAGGGGGCGGGTGGAGCAGTTCTTC. It translates to CASSEERGRVEQFF.

The chain carries TRBV7-2 and TRBJ1-1; 8 bases are shared with TRBD1. V lost 5 bases, J lost 1 base, and 6 bases stayed unmatched. This CDR3 contains 15 residues. Germline V gene data show CDR1 as SGHTA and CDR2 as FQGNSA. The CDR3 loop is CASSRDRLTNTEAFF. DNA of the CDR3: TGTGCCAGCAGCCGGGACAGGCTAACGAACACTGAAGCTTTCTTT.

The rearrangement uses TRBV15 and TRBJ1-3, with TRBD1 identical over 8 bases. Looked up from germline, CDR1 is LNHNV and CDR2 is YYDKDF (reference sequence). The CDR3 totals 17 residues. V trimming: 0 bases; J trimming: 4 bases; junction bases outside the gene matches: 8. The DNA of the CDR3 is TGTGCCACCAGCAGAGATCGGGACAGGCCTTGGGGAAACACCATATATTTT. This codes for CATSRDRDRPWGNTIYF. The whole variable domain, remainder taken from reference TRBV15 and TRBJ1-3, is DAMVIQNPRYQVTQFGKPVTLSCSQTLNHNVMYWYQQKSSQAPKLLFHYYDKDFNNEADTPDNFQSRRPNTSFCFLDIRSPGLGDTAMYLCATSRDRDRPWGNTIYFGEGSWLTVV.

This clonotype was counted between two and nine times. This chain uses TRBV6-6 with TRBJ2-1; possibly TRBD2 for D (6 bases). The V gene's germline CDR1 is MNHNY and CDR2 SVGAGI (reference sequence). This CDR3 is built from 14 residues. V lost 5 bases and J 3 bases, leaving 11 bases between the germline ends. Written as DNA, the CDR3 is TGTGCCAGCAGTGTCCGGGACTTCTACAATGAGCAGTTCTTC. Translating gives CASSVRDFYNEQFF.

This clonotype was seen a handful of times. V is TRBV7-6 and J is TRBJ1-1; 11 bases align to TRBD1. Germline V gives CDR1 SGHVS, CDR2 FNYEAQ. V lost 2 bases, J lost 11 bases, and 7 bases stayed unmatched. The CDR3 runs 14 residues. The CDR3 region has the DNA TGTGCCAGCAGCTTAAAAGGGACAGGGGGGGAGGCTTTCTTT. This encodes CASSLKGTGGEAFF.

The chain links TRBV20-1 to TRBJ2-1; TRBD2 matches 12 bases. CDR3 length: 14 residues. The germline V gene encodes CDR1 DFQATT and CDR2 SNEGSKA (reference sequence). V shed 6 bases, J shed 8 bases, and the junction held 8 bases outside the gene matches. The chain's CDR3 is CSALAGGSGYEQFF. As DNA, the CDR3 is TGCAGTGCACTAGCGGGGGGTAGCGGATATGAGCAGTTCTTC.

This clonotype was seen only a few times. This chain links TRBV7-8 with TRBJ2-4; 7 bases agree with TRBD1. V trimming: 5 bases; J trimming: 3 bases; junction bases outside the gene matches: 7. The CDR3 has 15 amino acids. Germline CDR1 SGHVS, CDR2 FQNEAQ. CDR3 in amino acids: CASSPLQGNKNIQYF. CDR3 sequence (DNA): TGTGCCAGCAGCCCATTACAGGGGAACAAAAACATTCAGTACTTC.

This clonotype was seen a few times. In DNA form, the CDR3 reads TGTGCCAGCAGCTCGACCTACTTAGATACGCAGTATTTT. Protein product: CASSSTYLDTQYF. The chain carries TRBV7-2 and TRBJ2-3; no definite D call. The CDR3 is made up of 13 amino acids. V dropped 4 bases and J dropped 5 bases, with 10 bases sitting between them. Germline V CDR1 and CDR2: SGHTA, FQGNSA.

This clonotype was observed a few times. The genes are TRBV6-2 or TRBV6-3 and TRBJ2-7; D unresolved. V was trimmed by 2 bases and J by 0 bases, leaving 8 bases between them. The CDR3 is made up of 14 amino acids. Germline values: CDR1 MNHEY, CDR2 SVGEGT. CDR3 protein: CASSYDGFSYEQYF. CDR3 sequence (DNA): TGTGCCAGCAGTTACGACGGGTTCTCCTACGAGCAGTACTTC.

The rearrangement joins TRBV7-6 to TRBJ2-1; 9 positions match TRBD2. V lost 1 base and J lost 6; bases outside the gene matches: 10. This CDR3 is built from 17 residues. In germline, CDR1 is SGHVS, CDR2 FNYEAQ. The CDR3 DNA follows: TGTGCCAGCAGCTTAGTCGAGAGCGGGAGGAGCGTCAATGAGCAGTTCTTC. Protein: CASSLVESGRSVNEQFF.

The chain couples TRBV7-2 to TRBJ2-1, with TRBD1 matching 11 bases. The CDR3 has 13 residues. With V trimmed by 3 bases and J by 9 bases, 1 base remained unmatched. The germline V gene has CDR1 SGHTA and CDR2 FQGNSA. The CDR3 sequence: CASSLGQGGEQFF. The DNA of the CDR3 is TGTGCCAGCAGCTTGGGACAGGGGGGTGAGCAGTTCTTC.

There are a few counts of this clonotype. V gene TRBV19 combines with J gene TRBJ1-1; D is unclear. The CDR3 totals 13 residues. The germline V and J ends were trimmed by 3 bases and 7 bases, with 12 bases remaining between them. The germline V gene has CDR1 LNHDA and CDR2 SQIVND (reference sequence). Here the CDR3 reads CASSMENGLEAFF. The DNA of the CDR3 is TGTGCCAGTAGTATGGAAAACGGTCTTGAAGCTTTCTTT.

The chain recombines TRBV5-6 with TRBJ1-2; weak D call: TRBD1 (5 bases). Trimming pared 0 bases from V and 6 bases from J, leaving 9 bases between. Germline-derived CDR1 and CDR2 are SGHDT and YYEEEE. CDR3 size: 13 residues. In nucleotides, the CDR3 is TGTGCCAGCAGCTTGGCAGGGATAGATGGCTACACCTTC. Translating gives CASSLAGIDGYTF.

This clonotype has more than one count but fewer than ten. J is TRBJ2-3 and V is TRBV6-4; D is possibly TRBD2 (5 bases). This CDR3 is built from 15 residues. V was clipped by 6 bases and J by 2 bases, with 15 bases between them. CDR1 and CDR2 from the germline V gene are MRHNA and SNTAGT. CDR3 sequence: CASSAIGGPTDTQYF. The CDR3 DNA reads TGTGCCAGCAGCGCTATTGGCGGGCCCACAGATACGCAGTATTTT.